This paragraph reports one T cell receptor (beta chain). Per the authors' pipeline: The authors estimated nucleated cell counts from reference gene primer amplification. The data were produced by immunoSEQ multiplex PCR, yet TCRdb's version contains in-frame clones alone and is incomplete. The DNA gave D and trimming, while V, J and clone size come from that table. The data show 200,000 to 250,000 clones, around 90% seen once. The sample is drawn from a study of blood T cell repertoires in COVID-19. Study at large: Acute-phase and convalescent COVID-19 samples originated in the United States, Italy and Spain. T cells, B-cell-depleted T cells, or PBMCs supplied cDNA or gDNA.

V lost 4 bases, J lost 3 bases, and 23 bases lay in between. The CDR3 sequence is 18 residues long. Sequencing was done on a sample of peripheral blood. The receptor comes from a man aged 18 to 35 with active or convalescent COVID-19. The gene calls are TRBV5-3 and TRBJ2-1; D perhaps matches TRBD2 (6 bases). TRBV5-3 is reported as an ORF; its role is uncertain. The CDR3 is CARSPSPGTLSVYNEQFF. The CDR3 nucleotides are TGTGCCAGAAGCCCTTCCCCCGGGACTCTCTCTGTCTACAATGAGCAGTTCTTC.